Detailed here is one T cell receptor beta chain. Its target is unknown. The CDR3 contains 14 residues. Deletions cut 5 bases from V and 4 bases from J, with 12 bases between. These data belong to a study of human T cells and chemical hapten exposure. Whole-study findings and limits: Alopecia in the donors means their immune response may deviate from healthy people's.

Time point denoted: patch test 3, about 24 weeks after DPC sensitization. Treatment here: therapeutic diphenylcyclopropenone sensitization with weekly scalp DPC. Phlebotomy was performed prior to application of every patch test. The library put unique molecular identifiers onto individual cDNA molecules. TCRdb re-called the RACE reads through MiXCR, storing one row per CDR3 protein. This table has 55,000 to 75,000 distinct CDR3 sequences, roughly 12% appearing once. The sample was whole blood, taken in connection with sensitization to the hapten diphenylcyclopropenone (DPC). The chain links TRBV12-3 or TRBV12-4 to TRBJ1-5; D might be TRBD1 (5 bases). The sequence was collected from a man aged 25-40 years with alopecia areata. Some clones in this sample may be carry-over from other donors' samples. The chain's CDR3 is CASSPPGGNQPQHF. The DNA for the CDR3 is TGTGCCAGCAGTCCCCCGGGGGGGAATCAGCCCCAGCATTTT.